The 28 T cell receptor beta chains given below trace back to one sample, sequenced in a study of blood T cells in healthy people across ages. A second PCR of about 6 to 11 cycles used a sample-barcoded 5' primer and a J-beta primer mix. One entry per CDR3 protein results from TCRdb running MiXCR on the 5' RACE reads. Among fewer than 800,000 distinct CDR3 sequences listed, more than 20% were seen once. The same data also went into a second study, on T cells of mothers and their children.

The source material was blood. These TCRs come from a boy between 5 and 17 years old in good health.

The table lists this clonotype with many counts. The J gene is TRBJ2-5, the V gene TRBV20-1; 11 nucleotides match TRBD2. Germline CDR1 reads DFQATT; CDR2 reads SNEGSKA (reference sequence). The CDR3 length is 14 residues. Germline trimming cut 5 bases from V and 4 bases from J; bases unmatched to any gene: 6. CDR3 coding DNA: TGCAGTGCTCTAGCGGGGGGAAGGGGAGAGACCCAGTACTTC. Translating gives CSALAGGRGETQYF.

Only a few counts were recorded for this clonotype. The V gene is TRBV7-2, the J gene TRBJ2-2, with D perhaps TRBD1 or TRBD2 (5 bases each). Germline assignment: CDR1 SGHTA and CDR2 FQGNSA. The V end was cut by 3 bases, the J end by 5 bases, with 13 bases between. The CDR3 extends over 15 amino acids. The CDR3: CASSFEGLRTGELFF. CDR3 DNA: TGTGCCAGCAGCTTTGAGGGGCTAAGGACCGGGGAGCTGTTTTTT.

The chain links TRBV13 to TRBJ2-7; a weak D match, TRBD1 (6 bases). Germline-derived CDR1 and CDR2 are PRHDT and FYEKMQ (reference sequence). CDR3 length: 15 residues. V lost 3 bases and J 0 bases, leaving 12 bases between the germline ends. The CDR3 here is CASSLIRDISYEQYF. The CDR3 bases are TGTGCCAGCAGCTTGATCAGGGACATCTCCTACGAGCAGTACTTC.

The gene calls are TRBV29-1 and TRBJ2-5; maybe TRBD1 (5 bases). Germline V gives CDR1 SQVTM, CDR2 ANQGSEA. The CDR3 totals 13 residues. With 4 bases removed from V and 5 bases from J, the gap between germline ends came to 14 bases. The CDR3 DNA reads TGCAGCGTTGTGGGGCCAGCGTGGGAGACCCAGTACTTC. Translation gives CSVVGPAWETQYF.

This chain uses TRBV7-9 with TRBJ2-5, with 8 nucleotides matching TRBD1. The end of the DNA fits TRBJ2-1 better, so the J call may be wrong. The CDR3 is 16 residues long. In germline, CDR1 is SEHNR, CDR2 FQNEAQ (reference sequence). The CDR3 loop reads CASSVGQGTAYNEQFF. The CDR3 nucleotides are TGTGCCAGCAGCGTCGGACAGGGAACCGCCTACAATGAGCAGTTCTTC.

This clonotype turned up a few times. The genes are TRBV6-5 and TRBJ2-5; D possibly corresponds to TRBD2 (5 bases). The CDR3 extends over 16 amino acids. Deletions cut 3 bases from V and 0 bases from J, with 14 bases between. Germline V gene sequence: CDR1 MNHEY, CDR2 SVGAGI. This chain's CDR3 is CASSYLSLAYQETQYF. In DNA form, the CDR3 reads TGTGCCAGCAGTTATCTTTCGCTAGCCTACCAAGAGACCCAGTACTTC.

The chain joins TRBV7-9 to TRBJ1-1; D gene uncertain. CDR3 size: 11 residues. Germline CDR1 is SEHNR and CDR2 is FQNEAQ (reference sequence). V lost 6 bases and J lost 8, with 10 bases in between. CDR3 amino acids: CASSTEDEAFF. CDR3 coding DNA: TGTGCCAGCAGTACCGAGGACGAAGCTTTCTTT.

The gene calls are TRBV28 and TRBJ1-1; D unresolved. This CDR3 comprises 13 residues. Germline V gene sequence: CDR1 MDHEN, CDR2 SYDVKM. The V end was cut by 0 bases, the J end by 4 bases, with 6 bases between. The CDR3 reads CASSLWGGTEAFF. The CDR3 region has the DNA TGTGCCAGCAGTTTATGGGGTGGCACTGAAGCTTTCTTT.

V gene TRBV29-1 combines with J gene TRBJ2-3; no clear D. The CDR3 is 13 amino acids. Germline V gene sequence: CDR1 SQVTM, CDR2 ANQGSEA. V dropped 4 bases and J dropped 5 bases, with 13 bases sitting between them. DNA for the CDR3: TGCAGCGTTGGCAGGATCTCAAGAGATACGCAGTATTTT. Translating gives CSVGRISRDTQYF.

This chain connects TRBV3-1 to TRBJ2-2, with D maybe TRBD1 (6 bases). Between the trimmed V and J ends, which lost 5 bases and 5 bases, there was a span of 15 bases. The germline CDR1 and CDR2 sequences are LGHDT and YNNKEL (reference sequence). CDR3 length: 15 residues. The CDR3 bases are TGTGCCAGCAGCTCCCGGGACATAAATACCGGGGAGCTGTTTTTT. This codes for CASSSRDINTGELFF.

The rearrangement joins TRBV5-5 to TRBJ1-3, with unresolved D. Germline loops: CDR1 SGHKS, CDR2 YYEKEE (reference sequence). V was shortened by 4 bases and J by 0 bases, with 14 bases between the two germline ends. The CDR3 covers 16 residues. The CDR3 nucleotides are TGTGCCAGCAGCCCCGAGGGATACAACTCTGGAAACACCATATATTTT. Its protein product is CASSPEGYNSGNTIYF.

The chain links TRBV28 to TRBJ1-2, with D unresolved. Per germline, CDR1 MDHEN and CDR2 SYDVKM. V was shortened by 6 bases and J by 3 bases, with 8 bases between the two germline ends. This CDR3 has 12 amino acids. Here the CDR3 reads CASSVEDYGYTF. CDR3 nucleotide sequence: TGTGCCAGCAGCGTTGAAGACTATGGCTACACCTTC.

The chain joins TRBV7-9 to TRBJ1-6; D may be TRBD1 (5 bases). From germline, CDR1 is SEHNR and CDR2 FQNEAQ (reference sequence). The CDR3 is 15 residues long. Trimming left V 4 bases short and J 8 bases short, with 15 bases between. CDR3 residues: CASSSTDSPHSPLHF. The CDR3 bases are TGTGCCAGCAGCTCAACAGACAGTCCCCATTCACCCCTCCACTTT.

The V and J genes are TRBV5-1 and TRBJ2-5; no clear D gene. Germline V lookup: CDR1 SGHRS, CDR2 YFSETQ. This CDR3 comprises 15 residues. V lost 0 bases to trimming and J lost 8 bases, with 17 bases between them. The DNA of the CDR3 is TGCGCCAGCAGCTTGGAATTCGGGTATATCATTACCCAGTACTTC. Translating gives CASSLEFGYIITQYF.

This chain links TRBV6-6 with TRBJ2-3; 9 nucleotides line up with TRBD2. V shed 2 bases and J 3 bases; nucleotides not matched to a gene: 12. From germline, CDR1 is MNHNY and CDR2 SVGAGI (reference sequence). This CDR3 region has 18 residues. The CDR3: CASSYPLLAGLETDTQYF. CDR3 coding DNA: TGTGCCAGCAGTTACCCGCTCCTAGCGGGACTCGAAACAGATACGCAGTATTTT.

The chain couples TRBV19 to TRBJ2-2, with 8 positions matching TRBD2. Germline values: CDR1 LNHDA, CDR2 SQIVND (reference sequence). The CDR3 sequence is 15 residues long. The trim removed 1 base at V and 6 bases at J, leaving 4 bases unmatched. CDR3 sequence: CASSIGSGGAGELFF. As DNA, the CDR3 is TGTGCCAGTAGTATAGGATCCGGGGGGGCCGGGGAGCTGTTTTTT.

CDR3 protein: CSAEMRFFAGNTIYF. The CDR3 DNA is TGCAGTGCCGAGATGCGCTTTTTCGCTGGAAACACCATATATTTT. The chain recombines TRBV20-1 with TRBJ1-3; no reliable D call. This CDR3 contains 15 residues. Trimming took off 6 bases at V and 2 bases at J, with 17 bases between the two ends. CDR1 DFQATT and CDR2 SNEGSKA come from the germline V gene (reference sequence).

V and J are TRBV13 and TRBJ2-1; the D call may be TRBD1 or TRBD2 (5 bases each). The CDR3 contains 14 residues. Germline V gene sequence: CDR1 PRHDT, CDR2 FYEKMQ (reference sequence). The V gene lost 3 bases and the J gene lost 2 bases, with 8 bases spanning the gap. CDR3 bases: TGTGCCAGCAGCTTCGAGGGACCCTACAATGAGCAGTTCTTC. The encoded protein is CASSFEGPYNEQFF. Based on the CDR3 plus reference TRBV13 and TRBJ2-1, the full variable domain is AAGVIQSPRHLIKEKRETATLKCYPIPRHDTVYWYQQGPGQDPQFLISFYEKMQSDKGSIPDRFSAQQFSDYHSELNMSSLELGDSALYFCASSFEGPYNEQFFGPGTRLTVL.

This clonotype turned up a few times. This chain links TRBV2 with TRBJ2-5; D gene unclear. The last part of the DNA fits TRBJ2-1 better; the J call may be wrong. The CDR3 runs 13 residues. Germline V CDR1 and CDR2: SNHLY, FYNNEI. As DNA, the CDR3 is TGTGCCAGCAGTGACCTCCCCTACAATGAGCAGTTCTTC. Its protein is CASSDLPYNEQFF.

This chain connects TRBV29-1 to TRBJ2-3; TRBD2 aligns across 8 bases. Looked up from germline, CDR1 is SQVTM and CDR2 is ANQGSEA. Trimming took 0 bases from V and 6 from J; bases not matched to a gene: 8. The CDR3 consists of 15 residues. The CDR3 DNA sequence: TGCAGCGTTGAAGATACCAGCGGGAGTTATGATACGCAGTATTTT. Residues: CSVEDTSGSYDTQYF.

V and J are TRBV29-1 and TRBJ1-1; the D is unclear. The ends were cut back, 5 bases at V and 1 base at J, with 5 bases in the middle. The CDR3 consists of 11 residues. The germline gives CDR1 SQVTM, CDR2 ANQGSEA. The CDR3 is CSVTKNTEAFF. The CDR3 DNA reads TGCAGCGTTACAAAGAACACTGAAGCTTTCTTT.

V usage is TRBV27 and J usage is TRBJ2-1; 8 bases agree with TRBD1. The CDR3 runs 15 residues. In germline, CDR1 is MNHEY, CDR2 SMNVEV (reference sequence). J lost 8 bases, V lost 4 bases, and 10 bases had no gene match. CDR3 sequence (DNA): TGTGCCAGCAGTTACCCGGACAGGGCAAAGGATGAGCAGTTCTTC. It translates to CASSYPDRAKDEQFF.

A note on this clonotype: Mismatch with germline at one junction end may stem from a read error. This chain joins TRBV29-1 and TRBJ2-1; 7 bases are shared with TRBD2. Germline CDR1 is SQVTM and CDR2 is ANQGSEA. The length of the CDR3 is 13 residues. Here the CDR3 DNA reads TGCAGCTCCCGACTAGCACTCTCCAATGAGCAGTCCTTC. Protein sequence: CSSRLALSNEQSF.

This clonotype was counted a few times. This chain links TRBV12-3 or TRBV12-4 with TRBJ1-4, with 7 bases fitting TRBD1. The V and J ends lost 6 bases and 5 bases, in that order; junction bases with no gene match: 9. The CDR3 is made up of 15 amino acids. The CDR3 region has the DNA TGTGCCAGCAGCCGTCAGGCAGGGGGAAATGAAAAACTGTTTTTT. Protein product: CASSRQAGGNEKLFF.

This clonotype has only a few counts. The chain employs TRBV29-1 and TRBJ2-5; the match to TRBD2 covers 8 bases. The DNA end is more similar to TRBJ2-1, so the J call may be wrong. Germline CDR1 SQVTM, CDR2 ANQGSEA. The length of the CDR3 is 14 residues. The CDR3 region is CSVPREAGDNEQFF. In DNA form, the CDR3 reads TGCAGCGTTCCACGGGAAGCGGGGGACAATGAGCAGTTCTTC.

V is TRBV5-4 and J is TRBJ1-6, with D perhaps TRBD1 (5 bases). V dropped 1 base and J dropped 9 bases, with 8 bases sitting between them. CDR1 is SGHNT and CDR2 is YYREEE in the germline V gene (reference sequence). The CDR3 sequence is 13 residues long. This CDR3 is CASSLTGGSPLHF. The CDR3 coding sequence is TGTGCCAGCAGCTTGACCGGGGGTTCACCCCTCCACTTT.

The chain combines TRBV7-3 with TRBJ2-1; D is perhaps TRBD1 or TRBD2 (7 bases each). The CDR3 covers 14 residues. CDR1 is SGHTA, CDR2 FQGTGA, per germline. With 5 bases removed from V and 4 bases from J, the gap between germline ends came to 12 bases. For the CDR3, the DNA is TGTGCCAGCAGCCGTCAGGGGGGGTACAATGAGCAGTTCTTC. It translates to CASSRQGGYNEQFF.

This clonotype was counted between two and nine times. The chain has TRBV27 and TRBJ2-1; the D is unclear. The germline V and J ends were trimmed by 5 bases and 4 bases, with 12 bases remaining between them. The CDR3 runs 14 residues. Looked up from germline, CDR1 is MNHEY and CDR2 is SMNVEV (reference sequence). The CDR3 protein is CASSESTVYNEQFF. The CDR3 bases are TGTGCCAGCAGTGAGTCGACGGTTTACAATGAGCAGTTCTTC.